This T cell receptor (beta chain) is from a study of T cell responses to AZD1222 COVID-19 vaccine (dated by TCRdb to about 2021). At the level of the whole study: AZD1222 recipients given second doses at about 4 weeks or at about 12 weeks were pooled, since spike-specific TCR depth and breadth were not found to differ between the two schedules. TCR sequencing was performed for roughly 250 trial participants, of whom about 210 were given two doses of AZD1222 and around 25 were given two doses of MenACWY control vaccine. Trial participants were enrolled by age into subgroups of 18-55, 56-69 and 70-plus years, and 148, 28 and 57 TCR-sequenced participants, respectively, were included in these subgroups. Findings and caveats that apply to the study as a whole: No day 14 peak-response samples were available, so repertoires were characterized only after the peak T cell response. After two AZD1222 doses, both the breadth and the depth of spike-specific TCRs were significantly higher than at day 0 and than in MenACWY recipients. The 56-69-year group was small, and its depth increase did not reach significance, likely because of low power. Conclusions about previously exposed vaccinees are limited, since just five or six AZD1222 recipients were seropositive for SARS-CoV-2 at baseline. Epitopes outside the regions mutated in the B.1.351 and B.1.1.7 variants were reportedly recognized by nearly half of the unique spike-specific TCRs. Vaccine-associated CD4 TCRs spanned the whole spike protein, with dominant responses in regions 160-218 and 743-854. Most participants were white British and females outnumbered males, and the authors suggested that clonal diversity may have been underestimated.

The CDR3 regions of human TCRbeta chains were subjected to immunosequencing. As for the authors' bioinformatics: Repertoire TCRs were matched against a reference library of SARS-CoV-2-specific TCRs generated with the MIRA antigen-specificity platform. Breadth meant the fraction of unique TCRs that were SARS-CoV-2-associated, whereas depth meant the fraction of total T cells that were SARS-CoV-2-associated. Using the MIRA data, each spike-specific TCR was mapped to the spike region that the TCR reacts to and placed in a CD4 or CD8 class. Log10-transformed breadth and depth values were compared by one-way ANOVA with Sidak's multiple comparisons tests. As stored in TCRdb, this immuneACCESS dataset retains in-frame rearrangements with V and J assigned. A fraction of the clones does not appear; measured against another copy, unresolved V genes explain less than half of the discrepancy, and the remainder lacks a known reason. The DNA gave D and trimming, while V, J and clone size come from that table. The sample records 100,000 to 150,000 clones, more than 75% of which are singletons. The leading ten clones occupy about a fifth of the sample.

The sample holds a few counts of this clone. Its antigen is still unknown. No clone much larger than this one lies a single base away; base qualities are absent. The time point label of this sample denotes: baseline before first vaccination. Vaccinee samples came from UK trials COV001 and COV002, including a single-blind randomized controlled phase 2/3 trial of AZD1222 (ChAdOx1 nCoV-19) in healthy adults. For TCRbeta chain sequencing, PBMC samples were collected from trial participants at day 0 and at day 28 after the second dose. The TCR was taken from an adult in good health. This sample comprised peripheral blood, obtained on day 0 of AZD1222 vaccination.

The bases read TGTGCCAGCAGCCTCGGAATCTCGGGGTTCACAGATACGCAGTATTTT. This is translated as CASSLGISGFTDTQYF. The chain is encoded by TRBV16 joined to TRBJ2-3; TRBD2 could be the D gene, as 5 bases match. Trimming costs V 4 bases and J 2 bases, and their ends lie 16 bases apart. There are 16 amino acids in the CDR3, from cysteine to phenylalanine inclusive. Kept here is only the CDR3 DNA, which spans 48 bases and is read in frame from base 1. Sequences KGHSY (CDR1) and FQNENV (CDR2) are obtained from the germline V gene.